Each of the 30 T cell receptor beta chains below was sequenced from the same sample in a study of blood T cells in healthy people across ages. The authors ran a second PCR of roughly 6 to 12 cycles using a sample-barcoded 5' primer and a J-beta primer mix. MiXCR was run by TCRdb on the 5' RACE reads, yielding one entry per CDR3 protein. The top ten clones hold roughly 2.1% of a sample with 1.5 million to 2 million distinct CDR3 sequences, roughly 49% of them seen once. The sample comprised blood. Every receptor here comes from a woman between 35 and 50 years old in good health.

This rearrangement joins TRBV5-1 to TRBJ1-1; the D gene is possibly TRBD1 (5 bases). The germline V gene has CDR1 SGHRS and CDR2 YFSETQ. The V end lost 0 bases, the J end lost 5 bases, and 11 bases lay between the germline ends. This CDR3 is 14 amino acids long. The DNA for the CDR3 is TGCGCCAGCAGCTTGGGAATGGAGGGGACTGAAGCTTTCTTT. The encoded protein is CASSLGMEGTEAFF.

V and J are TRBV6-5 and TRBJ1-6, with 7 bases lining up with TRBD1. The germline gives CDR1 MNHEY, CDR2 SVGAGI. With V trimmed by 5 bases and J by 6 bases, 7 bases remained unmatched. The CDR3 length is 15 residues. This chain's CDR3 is CASSGRDSANSPLHF. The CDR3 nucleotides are TGTGCCAGCAGTGGCCGGGACAGTGCTAATTCACCCCTCCACTTT.

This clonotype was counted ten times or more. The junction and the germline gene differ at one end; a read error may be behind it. The CDR3 DNA is TGTGCCAGCAGTACCTCTGGGGCCAACGTCCTGACTTTC. Protein sequence: CASSTSGANVLTF. The rearrangement links TRBV5-1 to TRBJ2-6; no reliable D call. This CDR3 is 13 amino acids long. Germline-derived CDR1 and CDR2 are SGHRS and YFSETQ.

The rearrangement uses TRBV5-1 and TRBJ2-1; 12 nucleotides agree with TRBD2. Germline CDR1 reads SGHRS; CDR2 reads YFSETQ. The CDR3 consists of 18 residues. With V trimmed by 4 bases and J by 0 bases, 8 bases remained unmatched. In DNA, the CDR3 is TGCGCCAGCAGCACCGGGACTAGCGGGTGGAGCTCCTACAATGAGCAGTTCTTC. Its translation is CASSTGTSGWSSYNEQFF.

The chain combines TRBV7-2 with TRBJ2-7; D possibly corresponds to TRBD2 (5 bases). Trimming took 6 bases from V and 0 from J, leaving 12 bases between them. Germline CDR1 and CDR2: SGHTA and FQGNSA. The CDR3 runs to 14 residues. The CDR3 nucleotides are TGTGCCAGCAGGCCGGGGAGTAGCTCCTACGAGCAGTACTTC. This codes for CASRPGSSSYEQYF.

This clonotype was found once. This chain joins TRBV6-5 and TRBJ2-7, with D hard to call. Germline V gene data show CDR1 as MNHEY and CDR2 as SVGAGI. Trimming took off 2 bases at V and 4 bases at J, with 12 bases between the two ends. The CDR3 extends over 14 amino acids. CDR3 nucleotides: TGTGCCAGCAGTTACGCGACTTACGGTTACGAGCAGTACTTC. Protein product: CASSYATYGYEQYF.

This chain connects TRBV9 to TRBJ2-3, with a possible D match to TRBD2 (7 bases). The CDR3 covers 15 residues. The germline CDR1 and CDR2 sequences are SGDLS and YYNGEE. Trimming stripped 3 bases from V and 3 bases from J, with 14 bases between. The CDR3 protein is CASSEAGTPTDTQYF. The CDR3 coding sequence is TGTGCCAGCAGCGAAGCGGGGACACCGACAGATACGCAGTATTTT.

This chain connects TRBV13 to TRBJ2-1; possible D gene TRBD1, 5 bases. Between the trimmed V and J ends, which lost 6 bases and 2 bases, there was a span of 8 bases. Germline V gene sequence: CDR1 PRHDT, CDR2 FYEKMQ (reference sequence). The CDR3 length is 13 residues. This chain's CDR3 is CASRTVTYNEQFF. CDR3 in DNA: TGTGCCAGCAGGACAGTGACCTACAATGAGCAGTTCTTC. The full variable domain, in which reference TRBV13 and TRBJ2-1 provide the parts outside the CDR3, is AAGVIQSPRHLIKEKRETATLKCYPIPRHDTVYWYQQGPGQDPQFLISFYEKMQSDKGSIPDRFSAQQFSDYHSELNMSSLELGDSALYFCASRTVTYNEQFFGPGTRLTVL.

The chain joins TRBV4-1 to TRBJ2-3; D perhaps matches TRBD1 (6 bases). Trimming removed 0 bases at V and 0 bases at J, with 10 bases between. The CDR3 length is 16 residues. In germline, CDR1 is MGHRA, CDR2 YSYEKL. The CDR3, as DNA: TGCGCCAGCAGCCAAGAAAGGGGGTATAGCACAGATACGCAGTATTTT. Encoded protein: CASSQERGYSTDTQYF.

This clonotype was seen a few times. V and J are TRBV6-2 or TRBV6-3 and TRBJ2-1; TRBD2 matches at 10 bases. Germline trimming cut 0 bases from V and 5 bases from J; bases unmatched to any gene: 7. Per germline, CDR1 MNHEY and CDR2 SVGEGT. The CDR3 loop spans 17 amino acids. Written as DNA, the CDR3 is TGTGCCAGCAGTTACTCGTCGTTAGCGGGGGGTCACAATGAGCAGTTCTTC. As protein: CASSYSSLAGGHNEQFF.

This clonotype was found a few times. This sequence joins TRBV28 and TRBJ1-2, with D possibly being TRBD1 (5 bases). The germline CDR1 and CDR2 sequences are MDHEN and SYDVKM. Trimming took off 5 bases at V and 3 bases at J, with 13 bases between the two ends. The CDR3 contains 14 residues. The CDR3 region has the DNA TGTGCCAGCAGTGGGGGGGGTGGGGACTATGGCTACACCTTC. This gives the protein CASSGGGGDYGYTF.

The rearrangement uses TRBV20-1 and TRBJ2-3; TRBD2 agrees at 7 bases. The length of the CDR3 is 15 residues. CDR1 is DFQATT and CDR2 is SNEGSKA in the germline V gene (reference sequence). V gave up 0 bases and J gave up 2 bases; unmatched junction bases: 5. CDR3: CSAREGSGFTDTQYF. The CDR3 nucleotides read TGCAGTGCTAGAGAAGGTAGCGGGTTCACAGATACGCAGTATTTT.

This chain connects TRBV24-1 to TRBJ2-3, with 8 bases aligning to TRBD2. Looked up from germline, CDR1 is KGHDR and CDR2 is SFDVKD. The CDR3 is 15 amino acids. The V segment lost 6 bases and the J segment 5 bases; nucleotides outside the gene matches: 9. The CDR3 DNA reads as TGTGCCACCAGTAACCCGCGGGGGGAACAAGATACGCAGTATTTT. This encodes CATSNPRGEQDTQYF.

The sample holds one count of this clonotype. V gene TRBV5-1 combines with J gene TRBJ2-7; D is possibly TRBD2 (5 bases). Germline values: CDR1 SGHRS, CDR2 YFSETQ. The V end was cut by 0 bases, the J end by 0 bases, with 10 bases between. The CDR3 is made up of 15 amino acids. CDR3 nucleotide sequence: TGCGCCAGCAGCTTGGACGGGATGAGCTCCTACGAGCAGTACTTC. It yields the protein CASSLDGMSSYEQYF.

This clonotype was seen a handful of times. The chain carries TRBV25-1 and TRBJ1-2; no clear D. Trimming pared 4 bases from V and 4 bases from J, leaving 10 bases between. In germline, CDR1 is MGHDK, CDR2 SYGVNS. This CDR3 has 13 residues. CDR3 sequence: CASSGNVPYGYTF. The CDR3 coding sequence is TGTGCCAGCAGTGGGAATGTCCCCTATGGCTACACCTTC.

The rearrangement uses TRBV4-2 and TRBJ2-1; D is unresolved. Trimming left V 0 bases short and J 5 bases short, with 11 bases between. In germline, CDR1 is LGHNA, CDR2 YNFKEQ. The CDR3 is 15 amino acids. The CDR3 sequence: CASSQDPNRDNEQFF. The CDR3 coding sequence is TGTGCCAGCAGCCAAGATCCCAACAGAGACAATGAGCAGTTCTTC.

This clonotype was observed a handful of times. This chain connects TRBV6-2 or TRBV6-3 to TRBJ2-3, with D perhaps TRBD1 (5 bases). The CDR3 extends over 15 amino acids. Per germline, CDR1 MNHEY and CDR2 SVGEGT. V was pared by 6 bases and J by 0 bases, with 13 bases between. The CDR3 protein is CASRDTLMSTDTQYF. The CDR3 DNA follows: TGTGCCAGCAGGGACACTTTAATGAGCACAGATACGCAGTATTTT.

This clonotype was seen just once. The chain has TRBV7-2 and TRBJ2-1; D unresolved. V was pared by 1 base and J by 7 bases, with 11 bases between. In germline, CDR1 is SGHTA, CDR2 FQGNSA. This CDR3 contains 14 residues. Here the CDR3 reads CASSLDIESNEQFF. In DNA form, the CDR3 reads TGTGCCAGCAGCTTAGATATTGAGTCTAATGAGCAGTTCTTC.

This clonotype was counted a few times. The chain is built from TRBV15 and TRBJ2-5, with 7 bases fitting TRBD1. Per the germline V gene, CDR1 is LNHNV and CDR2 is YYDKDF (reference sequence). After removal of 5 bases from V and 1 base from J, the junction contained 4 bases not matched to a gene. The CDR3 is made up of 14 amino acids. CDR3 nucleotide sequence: TGTGCCACCAGCGGGACAGCGTCCCAAGAGACCCAGTACTTC. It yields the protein CATSGTASQETQYF.

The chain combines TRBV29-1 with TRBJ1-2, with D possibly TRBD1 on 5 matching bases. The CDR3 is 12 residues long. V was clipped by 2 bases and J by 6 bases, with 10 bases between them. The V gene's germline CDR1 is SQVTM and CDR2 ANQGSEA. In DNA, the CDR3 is TGCAGCGTTGAAACAGGTCGTCATGGCTACACCTTC. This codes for CSVETGRHGYTF.

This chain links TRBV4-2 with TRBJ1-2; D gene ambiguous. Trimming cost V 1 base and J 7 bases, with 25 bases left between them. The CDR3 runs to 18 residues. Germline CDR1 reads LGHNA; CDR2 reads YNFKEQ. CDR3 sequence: CASSQGEGRLSHGVGYTF. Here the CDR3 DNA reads TGTGCCAGCAGCCAAGGAGAAGGCAGGCTGTCCCATGGAGTTGGCTACACCTTC.

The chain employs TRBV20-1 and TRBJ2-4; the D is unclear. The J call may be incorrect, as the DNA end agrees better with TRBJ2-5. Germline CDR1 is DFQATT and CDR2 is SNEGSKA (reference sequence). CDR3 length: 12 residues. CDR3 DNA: TGCAGTGCTGTACCGGCCGCAGAGACCCAGTACTTC. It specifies CSAVPAAETQYF.

The CDR3 coding sequence is TGTGCCAGCAGTGACAGGGTCGGCGACGAGCAGTACTTC. Amino acids: CASSDRVGDEQYF. The gene calls are TRBV6-4 and TRBJ2-5; D remains unclear. The J call may be wrong; the DNA end is better matched by TRBJ2-7. The germline V gene encodes CDR1 MRHNA and CDR2 SNTAGT. The CDR3 consists of 13 residues.

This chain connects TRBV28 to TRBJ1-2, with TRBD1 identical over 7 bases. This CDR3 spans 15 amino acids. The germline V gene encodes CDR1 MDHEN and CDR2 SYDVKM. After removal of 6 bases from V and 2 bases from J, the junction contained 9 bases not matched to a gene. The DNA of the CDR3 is TGTGCCAGCAGCCCACGACAGGGCCGAAACTATGGCTACACCTTC. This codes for CASSPRQGRNYGYTF.

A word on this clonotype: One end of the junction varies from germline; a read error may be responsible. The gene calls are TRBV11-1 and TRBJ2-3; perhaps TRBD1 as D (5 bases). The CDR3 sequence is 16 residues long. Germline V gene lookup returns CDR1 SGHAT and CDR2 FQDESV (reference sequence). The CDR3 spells CAGSSLTDTSTDTQYF. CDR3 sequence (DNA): TGTGCCGGCAGCTCTTTGACAGATACTAGCACAGATACGCAGTATTTT.

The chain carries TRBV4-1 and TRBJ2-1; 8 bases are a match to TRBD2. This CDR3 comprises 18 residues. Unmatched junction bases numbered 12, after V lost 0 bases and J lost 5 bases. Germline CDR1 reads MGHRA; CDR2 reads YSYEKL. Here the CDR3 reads CASSQDPVSGSGHNEQFF. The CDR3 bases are TGCGCCAGCAGCCAAGATCCGGTAAGCGGGAGCGGTCACAATGAGCAGTTCTTC.

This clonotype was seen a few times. The DNA for the CDR3 is TGTGCCAGCAGTTTTGCCCAGAACTATGGCTACACCTTC. It yields the protein CASSFAQNYGYTF. The V call is TRBV27, the J call TRBJ1-2, with no clear D. The CDR3 totals 13 residues. CDR1 and CDR2 (germline): MNHEY, SMNVEV (reference sequence). Trimming took 3 bases from V and 2 from J, leaving 7 bases between them.

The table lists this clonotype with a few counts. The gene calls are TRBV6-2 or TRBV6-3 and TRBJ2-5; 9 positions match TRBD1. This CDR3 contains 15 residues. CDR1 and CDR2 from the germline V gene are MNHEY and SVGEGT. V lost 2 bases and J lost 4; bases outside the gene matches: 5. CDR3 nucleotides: TGTGCCAGCAGTTACCCTGGGACAGGGACAGAGACCCAGTACTTC. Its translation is CASSYPGTGTETQYF.

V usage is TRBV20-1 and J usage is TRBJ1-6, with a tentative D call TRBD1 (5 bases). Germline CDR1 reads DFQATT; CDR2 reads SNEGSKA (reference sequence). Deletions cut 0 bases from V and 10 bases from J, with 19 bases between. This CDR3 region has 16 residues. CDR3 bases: TGCAGTGCTAGAGACCGCCGTGGGACGTATAGATCACCCCTCCACTTT. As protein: CSARDRRGTYRSPLHF.

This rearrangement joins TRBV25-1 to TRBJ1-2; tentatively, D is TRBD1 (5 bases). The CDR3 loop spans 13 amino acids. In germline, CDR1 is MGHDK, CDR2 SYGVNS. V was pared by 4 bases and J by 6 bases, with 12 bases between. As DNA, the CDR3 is TGTGCCAGCAGTGTTTGGGGGGTGGATGGCTACACCTTC. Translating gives CASSVWGVDGYTF.